This is a list of T cell receptor beta chains from one sample in a study of blood T cell repertoires in COVID-19. TCRdb's table, derived via immunoSEQ multiplex PCR, lists solely in-frame clones and lacks some. The sample has about 140,000 clones; approximately 80% are singletons. Sequenced sample: peripheral blood. These TCRs come from a woman of 80 years or more in a cohort sampled during active or convalescent COVID-19. The CDR3 runs from the conserved cysteine through the conserved F or W. A D gene is named only where the DNA matches it firmly. Only part of the rows carry a size: once, few, many, or a class if the clone is expanded.

few	TRBV9	TRBJ2-2	TRBD2	CASSVAIGGAAGELFF	TGTGCCAGCAGCGTAGCTATCGGGGGGGCTGCCGGGGAGCTGTTTTTT
few	TRBV9	TRBJ2-2	TRBD2	CASSPSGGYTGELFF	TGTGCCAGCAGTCCTAGCGGGGGGTACACCGGGGAGCTGTTTTTT
.	TRBV29-1	TRBJ2-2	TRBD1	CSGFGTGALSGELFF	TGCAGCGGATTCGGGACAGGGGCTTTAAGCGGGGAGCTGTTTTTT
.	TRBV28	TRBJ1-2	.	CASSLQGYGYTF	TGTGCCAGCAGTTTACAGGGTTATGGCTACACCTTC
once	TRBV15	TRBJ1-6	.	CATSRQVTYNSPLHF	TGTGCCACCAGCAGACAGGTTACCTATAATTCACCCCTCCACTTT
.	TRBV6-5	TRBJ1-2	.	CASSPNRVGGYTF	TGTGCCAGCAGCCCCAACAGGGTTGGCGGCTACACCTTC
.	TRBV3-1/TRBV3-2	TRBJ1-1	TRBD1	CASSPRTGENTEAFF	TGTGCCAGCAGCCCCCGGACAGGGGAGAACACTGAAGCTTTCTTT
.	TRBV5-5	TRBJ2-1	.	CASSLVSGSSYNEQFF	TGTGCCAGCAGCTTGGTATCCGGGAGCTCCTACAATGAGCAGTTCTTC
.	TRBV5-6	TRBJ1-6	.	CASSPRHLQNSPLHF	TGTGCCAGCAGTCCACGACATCTCCAGAATTCACCCCTCCACTTT
.	TRBV7-2	TRBJ2-1	TRBD2	CASSPPPSGRQNYNEQFF	TGTGCCAGCAGCCCCCCCCCTAGCGGGAGACAAAACTACAATGAGCAGTTCTTC
.	TRBV7-8	TRBJ2-4	TRBD1	CASSLAGYRGNIQYF	TGTGCCAGCAGCTTAGCGGGGTACAGGGGAAACATTCAGTACTTC
.	TRBV4-1	TRBJ2-7	TRBD1	CASSQEDPGQVEGEQYF	TGCGCCAGCAGCCAAGAGGACCCCGGACAGGTCGAGGGCGAGCAGTACTTC
.	TRBV2	TRBJ2-7	TRBD1	CASSDQTGGLGEQYF	TGTGCCAGCAGTGACCAGACAGGGGGATTGGGGGAGCAGTACTTC
.	TRBV10-3	TRBJ2-5	TRBD2	CAISPRLAGGLETQYF	TGTGCCATCAGCCCTAGACTAGCGGGGGGCCTGGAGACCCAGTACTTC
.	TRBV7-9	TRBJ2-7	TRBD2	CASSSKLAGSSEQYF	TGTGCCAGCAGCTCCAAACTAGCGGGGAGTTCCGAGCAGTACTTC
.	TRBV5-1	TRBJ1-3	.	CASSRRPGESGNTIYF	TGCGCCAGCAGCCGTCGACCAGGGGAAAGCGGAAACACCATATATTTT
.	TRBV9	TRBJ2-3	TRBD2	CASSVLAGGPDTQYF	TGTGCCAGCAGCGTCCTAGCGGGGGGCCCAGATACGCAGTATTTT
.	TRBV9	TRBJ2-1	.	CASSVVGAHANEQFF	TGTGCCAGCAGCGTAGTTGGGGCCCATGCTAATGAGCAGTTCTTC
.	TRBV20-1	TRBJ2-3	.	CSARLTAQYF	TGCAGTGCTCGGTTAACGGCGCAGTATTTT
.	TRBV7-2	TRBJ1-2	TRBD1	CASSLQRDRLSARGYTF	TGTGCCAGCAGCTTACAAAGGGACAGGCTATCGGCTCGTGGCTACACCTTC
once	TRBV13	TRBJ2-3	TRBD2	CASRALGLAENTQYF	TGTGCCAGCAGGGCTCTTGGACTAGCGGAAAATACGCAGTATTTT
once	TRBV5-1	TRBJ2-5	TRBD1	CASSSSTGTETQYF	TGCGCCAGCAGCTCTTCGACAGGGACGGAGACCCAGTACTTC
.	TRBV7-2	TRBJ1-1	.	CASSLASSTEAFF	TGTGCCAGCAGCTTAGCTTCGAGCACTGAAGCTTTCTTT
.	TRBV6-5	TRBJ1-6	.	CASSYSQGFGSPLHF	TGTGCCAGCAGTTACTCGCAGGGGTTTGGATCACCCCTCCACTTT
.	TRBV24-1	TRBJ1-3	TRBD1	CATNRTGFSGNTIYF	TGTGCCACCAACAGGACAGGCTTCTCTGGAAACACCATATATTTT
.	TRBV11-1	TRBJ1-4	TRBD1	CASSNVGTGKFF	TGTGCCAGCAGCAACGTCGGGACAGGCAAGTTTTTT
.	TRBV11-1	TRBJ1-6	TRBD1	CASSLGLQGNSPLHF	TGTGCCAGCAGCTTAGGTTTACAGGGGAATTCACCCCTCCACTTT
.	TRBV5-1	TRBJ1-2	.	CASSDTEQGYTF	TGCGCCAGCAGTGATACAGAGCAAGGCTACACCTTC
.	TRBV6-1	TRBJ2-7	.	CASSEAGMTYEQYF	TGTGCCAGCAGTGAAGCCGGGATGACCTACGAGCAGTACTTC
.	TRBV6-1	TRBJ2-3	TRBD2	CASSVTSGGRTDTQYF	TGTGCCAGCAGTGTGACTAGCGGGGGGCGCACAGATACGCAGTATTTT
.	TRBV6-5	TRBJ1-2	TRBD1	CASLPGQGAYGYTF	TGTGCCAGCTTGCCTGGACAGGGGGCCTATGGCTACACCTTC
.	TRBV7-2	TRBJ1-2	.	CASSLQRLGGGYTF	TGTGCCAGCAGCCTCCAACGGCTTGGGGGCGGCTACACCTTC
.	TRBV19	TRBJ2-5	TRBD1	CASSIRDRGPEYF	TGTGCCAGTAGTATCCGGGACAGAGGGCCTGAGTACTTC
.	TRBV5-1	TRBJ2-1	TRBD2	CASSNGLAGNIYNEQFF	TGCGCCAGCAGCAACGGACTAGCGGGTAATATCTACAATGAGCAGTTCTTC
once	TRBV6-5	TRBJ2-7	.	CASSPGLYSYEQYF	TGTGCCAGCAGTCCCGGGTTATACTCCTACGAGCAGTACTTC
.	TRBV6-2/TRBV6-3	TRBJ1-5	.	CASSSDPRDYLSNQPQHF	TGTGCCAGCAGTTCCGACCCCCGGGACTACCTAAGCAATCAGCCCCAGCATTTT
.	TRBV3-1/TRBV3-2	TRBJ2-2	.	CASSQEEATARTGELFF	TGTGCCAGCAGCCAAGAGGAGGCAACTGCGAGAACCGGGGAGCTGTTTTTT
.	TRBV7-2	TRBJ2-5	TRBD1	CASSWWTGRQETQYF	TGTGCCAGCAGCTGGTGGACAGGGAGGCAAGAGACCCAGTACTTC
.	TRBV9	TRBJ1-4	.	CASSVVGRVDEKLFF	TGTGCCAGCAGCGTAGTCGGCCGGGTAGATGAAAAACTGTTTTTT
.	TRBV4-1	TRBJ2-3	TRBD2	CASSPRGLAGGQADTQYF	TGCGCCAGCAGTCCTAGGGGACTAGCGGGGGGGCAAGCAGATACGCAGTATTTT
.	TRBV7-6	TRBJ1-1	.	CASSLTTDSNTEAFF	TGTGCCAGCAGCTTAACCACCGACAGCAACACTGAAGCTTTCTTT
.	TRBV6-2/TRBV6-3	TRBJ1-6	.	CASSQLSNYNSPLHF	TGTGCCAGCAGTCAACTATCGAACTATAATTCACCCCTCCACTTT
.	TRBV10-3	TRBJ2-2	.	CAIREGAAGELFF	TGTGCCATCAGGGAGGGGGCAGCCGGGGAGCTGTTTTTT
.	TRBV19	TRBJ1-2	.	CASSKIGQSTLRGYTF	TGTGCCAGTAGTAAAATCGGACAATCTACCCTTCGGGGCTACACCTTC
few	TRBV2	TRBJ2-2	.	CASRGQRSTGELFF	TGTGCCAGCCGCGGACAGCGAAGCACCGGGGAGCTGTTTTTT
.	TRBV5-1	TRBJ2-5	.	CASSLKGEETQYF	TGCGCCAGCAGCTTGAAGGGGGAAGAGACCCAGTACTTC
.	TRBV5-6	TRBJ2-5	.	CASSLSGRGTQYF	TGTGCCAGCAGCTTGTCTGGCAGAGGGACCCAGTACTTC
.	TRBV10-3	TRBJ1-2	.	CAISESGRATSYGYTF	TGTGCCATCAGTGAGTCGGGCAGGGCCACCTCCTATGGCTACACCTTC
.	TRBV7-2	TRBJ2-7	TRBD2	CASSSLTSGAQYF	TGTGCCAGCAGCTCACTTACTAGCGGGGCACAGTACTTC
.	TRBV9	TRBJ1-2	.	CASSTRGFNYGYTF	TGTGCCAGCAGCACAAGGGGGTTTAACTATGGCTACACCTTC
.	TRBV5-1	TRBJ2-1	.	CASSLVRGLEQFF	TGCGCCAGCAGCTTGGTACGAGGTCTTGAGCAGTTCTTC
.	TRBV5-1	TRBJ2-7	.	CASSGLRTYEQYF	TGCGCCAGCAGCGGTCTCAGAACCTACGAGCAGTACTTC
.	TRBV7-2	TRBJ2-1	TRBD2	CASSLSGGAPNEQFF	TGTGCCAGCAGTCTCAGCGGGGGGGCACCCAATGAGCAGTTCTTC
.	TRBV7-9	TRBJ2-7	TRBD2	CASSLLAGGYEQYF	TGTGCCAGCAGCCTCCTTGCGGGGGGCTACGAGCAGTACTTC
.	TRBV19	TRBJ1-4	.	CASSMRGTATNEKLFF	TGTGCCAGTAGTATGCGAGGGACTGCAACTAATGAAAAACTGTTTTTT
.	TRBV2	TRBJ1-1	TRBD1	CASKVQGVNTEAFF	TGTGCCAGCAAGGTTCAGGGGGTGAACACTGAAGCTTTCTTT
.	TRBV2	TRBJ2-2	TRBD2	CASSTTSGNTGELFF	TGTGCCAGCAGTACGACTAGCGGTAACACCGGGGAGCTGTTTTTT
once	TRBV3-1/TRBV3-2	TRBJ2-5	.	CASSQERGGGETQYF	TGTGCCAGCAGCCAAGAGAGGGGGGGCGGAGAGACCCAGTACTTC
.	TRBV5-5	TRBJ2-3	TRBD2	CASSFALAGSDTQYF	TGTGCCAGCAGCTTCGCTTTAGCGGGGTCAGATACGCAGTATTTT
.	TRBV7-3	TRBJ2-3	TRBD1	CASSLGGTGRTGTQYF	TGTGCCAGCAGCTTAGGCGGGACAGGGCGAACGGGTACGCAGTATTTT